These T cell receptor beta chains were read from a single sample in a study of OX40 agonist ivuxolimab in advanced cancers. Clones were sequenced by immunoSEQ multiplex PCR, and TCRdb holds only the in-frame ones, with some missing. The repertoire holds 50,000 to 70,000 clones, with around 90% as singletons. The sample here was CD4+ or CD8+ T cells sorted from blood, taken in a trial of the OX40 agonist ivuxolimab. The receptor source for this set is an adult with an advanced solid tumor such as melanoma, head and neck, liver or kidney cancer. Both conserved end residues are part of each CDR3. D genes are given only for firm matches. Clone size, where shown, is once, few, many, or a class for clones that have expanded.

DNA	CDR3	size	D	length	J	V
TGTGCCACCAGCAGAGATAGCGGCAGGGATAATCAGCCCCAGCATTTT	CATSRDSGRDNQPQHF	.	.	16	TRBJ1-5	TRBV15
TGTGTCAGTAGCGGGAGCTCTCCAGATACGCAGTATTTT	CVSSGSSPDTQYF	.	.	13	TRBJ2-3	TRBV7-5
TGTGCCAGCAGCCAGATTCCCTCCTACGAGCAGTACTTC	CASSQIPSYEQYF	once	.	13	TRBJ2-7	TRBV14
TGTGCCAGCAGTTACTCGTCTTCCATGGGGAATGGCTACACCTTC	CASSYSSSMGNGYTF	.	.	15	TRBJ1-2	TRBV6-5
TGTGCCAGCAGTAAACAGGGGATTACTAGGGAGACCCAGTACTTC	CASSKQGITRETQYF	.	TRBD1	15	TRBJ2-5	TRBV6-6
TGTGCCTGGAGTTCGGGACAGGGGAACACCGGGGAGCTGTTTTTT	CAWSSGQGNTGELFF	.	TRBD1	15	TRBJ2-2	TRBV30
TGTGCCATCAGTGGGTTAGCGGGAGGAGTAGATACGCAGTATTTT	CAISGLAGGVDTQYF	.	TRBD2	15	TRBJ2-3	TRBV10-3
TGCGCCAGCAGTAGACTAGCGGAGATAAGCACAGATACGCAGTATTTT	CASSRLAEISTDTQYF	.	TRBD2	16	TRBJ2-3	TRBV10-2
TGTGCCAGCAGCCGACAGGGCTCTGTAGGTGAAAAACTGTTTTTT	CASSRQGSVGEKLFF	.	TRBD1	15	TRBJ1-4	TRBV7-9
TGTGCCAGTAGCGGGGGCTCTACAACGAACACCGGGGAGCTGTTTTTT	CASSGGSTTNTGELFF	.	TRBD2	16	TRBJ2-2	TRBV10-3
TGTGCCAGTAGTAACGGCCTCGGGTGGAATCAGCCCCAGCATTTT	CASSNGLGWNQPQHF	.	.	15	TRBJ1-5	TRBV19
TGTGCCAGCTCATCTACATCCGGGACTAGCGGCTACAATGAGCAGTTCTTC	CASSSTSGTSGYNEQFF	.	TRBD2	17	TRBJ2-1	TRBV18
TGTGCCAGCAGTTACACTGACAGGGGCTATGGCTACACCTTC	CASSYTDRGYGYTF	.	TRBD1	14	TRBJ1-2	TRBV6-5
TGTGCCAGCAGTTACACAACGGGACTAGCCTACGAGCAGTACTTC	CASSYTTGLAYEQYF	.	TRBD2	15	TRBJ2-7	TRBV6-5
TGTGCCAGCTCACTAATCACAGATACGCAGTATTTT	CASSLITDTQYF	.	.	12	TRBJ2-3	TRBV18
TGCGCCAGCAGCCACACCGGGGCGGGGACGGGGTACGAGCAGTACTTC	CASSHTGAGTGYEQYF	.	.	16	TRBJ2-7	TRBV4-3
TGTGCCAGCAGCGTATTACCCCGGGGCGGTAACAATGAGCAGTTCTTC	CASSVLPRGGNNEQFF	.	.	16	TRBJ2-1	TRBV9
TGTGCCAGTAGTATAGTGGACAACAAAAACATTCAGTACTTC	CASSIVDNKNIQYF	once	.	14	TRBJ2-4	TRBV19
TGTGCCAGCAGCGCCCGTGGGAGCTCCTACGAGCAGTACTTC	CASSARGSSYEQYF	.	.	14	TRBJ2-7	TRBV9
TGTGCCAGCAGCTTAGCCGGGACAGGGGGCGTACGTGAAAAACTGTTTTTT	CASSLAGTGGVREKLFF	.	TRBD1	17	TRBJ1-4	TRBV11-3
TGTGCCAGCAGAGGACAGGGGGCTACCGGGGAGCTGTTTTTT	CASRGQGATGELFF	.	TRBD1	14	TRBJ2-2	TRBV6-4
TGTGCCAGCAACAGGGGAAGCAATCAGCCCCAGCATTTT	CASNRGSNQPQHF	.	TRBD1	13	TRBJ1-5	TRBV6-1
TGTGCCAGCAGCCGAGACGGGACAGGGGACTACGAGCAGTACTTC	CASSRDGTGDYEQYF	.	TRBD1	15	TRBJ2-7	TRBV7-9
TGCAGCGTTTCTGGTTGGGGGGAGAACCAAGAGACCCAGTACTTC	CSVSGWGENQETQYF	.	.	15	TRBJ2-5	TRBV29-1
TGTGCCAGCAGTTACTCGACAGGGTACGAGCAGTACTTC	CASSYSTGYEQYF	.	TRBD1	13	TRBJ2-7	TRBV6-5
TGTGCCAGTAGACATTCTGGACTAGACTACAATGAGCAGTTCTTC	CASRHSGLDYNEQFF	.	TRBD2	15	TRBJ2-1	TRBV19
TGTGCCAGCAGCTCTGCCTACGAGCAGTACTTC	CASSSAYEQYF	.	.	11	TRBJ2-7	TRBV7-2
TGTGCCAGCAGTCCTTCCGGAAGTAGGACGGAGACCCAGTACTTC	CASSPSGSRTETQYF	.	.	15	TRBJ2-5	TRBV2